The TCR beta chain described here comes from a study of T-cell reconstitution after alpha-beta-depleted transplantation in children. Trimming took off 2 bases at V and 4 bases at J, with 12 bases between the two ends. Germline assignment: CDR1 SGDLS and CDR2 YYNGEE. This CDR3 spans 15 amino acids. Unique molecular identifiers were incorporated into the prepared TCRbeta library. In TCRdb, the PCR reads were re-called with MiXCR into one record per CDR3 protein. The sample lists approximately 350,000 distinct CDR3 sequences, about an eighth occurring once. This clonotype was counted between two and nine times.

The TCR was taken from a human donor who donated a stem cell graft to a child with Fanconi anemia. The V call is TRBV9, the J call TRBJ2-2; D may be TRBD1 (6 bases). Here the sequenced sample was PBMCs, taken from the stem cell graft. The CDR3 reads CASSVRDTPTGELFF. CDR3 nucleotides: TGTGCCAGCAGCGTCCGGGACACCCCCACCGGGGAGCTGTTTTTT.